This entry lists 17 T cell receptor beta chains sequenced from one sample in a study of tumor and adjacent non-tumor tissue in lung cancer. Three rounds of nested PCR, following a modified ARM-PCR protocol, produced the TCRbeta library. TCRdb passed the multiplex PCR reads through MiXCR, listing each CDR3 protein once. In the table there are some 90,000 distinct CDR3 sequences, around 59% of which are singletons. RNA was extracted from bulk tissue without any cell sorting. Material for sequencing was lung tumor tissue. The receptors stem from a man in his 70s with non-small cell lung cancer.

This clonotype was picked up one time. The chain uses TRBV10-3 and TRBJ1-5; D unresolved. Germline CDR1 and CDR2: ENHRY and SYGVKD. The V and J ends lost 9 bases and 4 bases respectively, with 16 bases between them. The CDR3 totals 14 residues. This CDR3 is CAIRRAEANQPQHF. The DNA of the CDR3 is TGTGCCATTAGGAGGGCGGAGGCAAATCAGCCCCAGCATTTT.

Remarks on this clonotype: One end of the junction does not line up with germline, which may come from a read error. J is TRBJ2-2 and V is TRBV11-2; D may be TRBD2 (6 bases). Germline V CDR1 and CDR2: SGHAT, FQNNGV. This CDR3 contains 15 residues. The CDR3 sequence: CASSPPPLDTGGLFF. As DNA, the CDR3 is TGTGCCAGCAGCCCTCCTCCCCTGGACACCGGGGGGCTGTTTTTT.

The chain is built from TRBV5-6 and TRBJ2-1; D could derive from TRBD1 or TRBD2 (5 bases each). Trimming removed 4 bases at V and 4 bases at J, with 21 bases between. The CDR3 has 17 residues. Per the germline V gene, CDR1 is SGHDT and CDR2 is YYEEEE. The CDR3 DNA follows: TGTGCCAGCAGCCTACTGACCCGGGGCAGACTGTACAATGAGCAGTTCTTC. Protein product: CASSLLTRGRLYNEQFF.

A note on this clonotype: The CDR3 end shows no conserved phenylalanine or tryptophan, and so a read error is likely. This chain joins TRBV4-1 and TRBJ2-1; 10 bases line up with TRBD2. The V gene's germline CDR1 is MGHRA and CDR2 YSYEKL. The CDR3 is made up of 15 amino acids. In DNA, the CDR3 is TGTGCCAGCAGCCTAGCGGGAGCTACCTACAATGAGCAGTTCTTG. It translates to CASSLAGATYNEQFL.

V gene TRBV7-8 combines with J gene TRBJ1-6; D perhaps matches TRBD1 (5 bases). V was pared by 9 bases and J by 5 bases, with 23 bases between. The CDR3 has 17 residues. Germline V CDR1 and CDR2: SGHVS, FQNEAQ. CDR3 protein: CASRRGGQGFNNSPLHF. The CDR3 nucleotides are TGTGCCAGTAGGCGGGGCGGCCAAGGCTTCAATAATTCACCCCTCCACTTT.

For this clonotype: A read error may produce the germline difference seen at one junction end. J is TRBJ2-7 and V is TRBV10-3; D is tentatively TRBD1 or TRBD2 (5 bases each). The germline gives CDR1 ENHRY, CDR2 SYGVKD. This CDR3 is 12 amino acids long. The CDR3 DNA follows: TGTGCCGCCGGGGCATGGGTCTACGGGCAGTACTTC. Translation gives CAAGAWVYGQYF.

As concerns this clonotype: One junction end disagrees with the germline gene, perhaps due to a read error. The V call is TRBV4-2, the J call TRBJ2-5; D might be TRBD2 (7 bases). CDR1 and CDR2 from the germline V gene are LGHNA and YNFKEQ. This CDR3 contains 13 residues. Here the CDR3 DNA reads TGTGCTAGCAGACTCGGGGGGCGAGAGACCCAATACTTC. Encoded protein: CASRLGGRETQYF.

On this clonotype itself: Given the absence of the conserved phenylalanine or tryptophan at the CDR3 end, a read error is likely. The genes are TRBV7-9 and TRBJ2-7, with 8 bases aligning to TRBD1. The V gene's germline CDR1 is SEHNR and CDR2 FQNEAQ (reference sequence). The CDR3 runs to 16 residues. V was pared by 5 bases and J by 1 base, with 10 bases of the junction left unmatched. Here the CDR3 DNA reads TGTGCCAGCAGCCAACCCACAGGGGGTAGTTCCTACGAGCAGTACCTC. Translating it yields CASSQPTGGSSYEQYL.

This clonotype has just one count. This likely comes from a read error, as the CDR3 has no conserved phenylalanine or tryptophan at its end. This chain connects TRBV20-1 to TRBJ2-1; weak D call: TRBD1 (6 bases). Looked up from germline, CDR1 is DFQATT and CDR2 is SNEGSKA (reference sequence). The CDR3 totals 14 residues. In DNA, the CDR3 is TGCAGTCCTAGACACAGGGAGCAGTTGAATGAGCAGTTCTTA. Translating gives CSPRHREQLNEQFL.

This clonotype was counted many times. The gene calls are TRBV28 and TRBJ2-7, with 11 bases aligning to TRBD2. Germline CDR1 reads MDHEN; CDR2 reads SYDVKM. CDR3 length: 16 residues. V gave up 4 bases and J gave up 4 bases; unmatched junction bases: 9. CDR3 nucleotides: TGTGCCAGCAGTTCCGGGGGACTAGCGGTCACTTACGAGCAGTACTTC. Amino acid sequence: CASSSGGLAVTYEQYF. Based on the CDR3 plus reference TRBV28 and TRBJ2-7, the full variable domain is DVKVTQSSRYLVKRTGEKVFLECVQDMDHENMFWYRQDPGLGLRLIYFSYDVKMKEKGDIPEGYSVSREKKERFSLILESASTNQTSMYLCASSSGGLAVTYEQYFGPGTRLTVT.

On this clonotype: A junction boundary mismatches the germline segment, possibly from a read error. The chain joins TRBV29-1 to TRBJ2-7, with D unclear. This CDR3 contains 12 residues. Per germline, CDR1 SQVTM and CDR2 ANQGSEA. CDR3 sequence reads: CSVVSNSYEQQF. CDR3 sequence (DNA): TGCAGCGTTGTGAGTAACTCCTACGAGCAGCAGTTC.

This clonotype was observed once. The junction differs from germline at one of its ends, possibly a read error. The V call is TRBV4-1, the J call TRBJ2-1, with 8 positions matching TRBD2. Germline CDR1 is MGHRA and CDR2 is YSYEKL. The CDR3 sequence is 18 residues long. CDR3 coding DNA: TGCTCCAGCAGCCACCCTCCGAACAGCGGGAGTCGCTACAATGAGCAGTTCTTC. Translation gives CSSSHPPNSGSRYNEQFF.

In regard to this clonotype: The germline gene is not matched at one end of the junction; a read error may be the cause. V gene TRBV11-2 combines with J gene TRBJ2-1, with no clear D. From germline, CDR1 is SGHAT and CDR2 FQNNGV. This CDR3 has 15 amino acids. This CDR3 reads CDSSSGGARYYEQFF. The CDR3 DNA sequence: TGTGACAGCAGCTCGGGTGGAGCGCGATACTATGAGCAGTTCTTC.

The chain recombines TRBV30 with TRBJ1-1, with TRBD1 identical over 8 bases. Looked up from germline, CDR1 is GTSNPN and CDR2 is SVGIG (reference sequence). This CDR3 spans 13 amino acids. The junction had 6 bases not matched to a gene; V was cut back by 4 bases and J by 5 bases. The CDR3 loop reads CAWTGQGKTEAFF. The CDR3 DNA reads TGTGCCTGGACCGGACAGGGAAAAACTGAAGCTTTCTTT.

This clonotype was detected only a few times. Just one base apart from a much larger clone, this may be a read error. CDR3 region: CSVDPSTDTQYF. The CDR3 DNA sequence: TGCAGCGTTGACCCGAGCACAGATACGCAGTATTTT. V is TRBV29-1 and J is TRBJ2-3; D unclear. The CDR3 contains 12 residues. Germline CDR1 SQVTM, CDR2 ANQGSEA. V lost 3 bases and J 0 bases, leaving 4 bases between the germline ends.

This clonotype occurred a few times. One end of the junction is discordant with germline, which a read error may explain. This rearrangement joins TRBV6-5 to TRBJ2-2, with D possibly being TRBD2 (6 bases). CDR1 MNHEY and CDR2 SVGAGI come from the germline V gene. The CDR3 consists of 16 residues. In nucleotides, the CDR3 is TGTACCAGCAGCCCGGGTTGGGTATCGAACACCGGGGGGCTGTTTTTT. Protein sequence: CTSSPGWVSNTGGLFF.

This clonotype has more than one count but fewer than ten. The chain combines TRBV11-2 with TRBJ2-3, with 8 bases identical to TRBD2. The CDR3 has 16 amino acids. The germline gives CDR1 SGHAT, CDR2 FQNNGV. V trimming: 3 bases; J trimming: 11 bases; junction bases outside the gene matches: 16. In DNA, the CDR3 is TGTGCCAGCAGCTTCAGAGTAGCGGGGATGACAGTTATGCAGTATTTT. Protein: CASSFRVAGMTVMQYF.